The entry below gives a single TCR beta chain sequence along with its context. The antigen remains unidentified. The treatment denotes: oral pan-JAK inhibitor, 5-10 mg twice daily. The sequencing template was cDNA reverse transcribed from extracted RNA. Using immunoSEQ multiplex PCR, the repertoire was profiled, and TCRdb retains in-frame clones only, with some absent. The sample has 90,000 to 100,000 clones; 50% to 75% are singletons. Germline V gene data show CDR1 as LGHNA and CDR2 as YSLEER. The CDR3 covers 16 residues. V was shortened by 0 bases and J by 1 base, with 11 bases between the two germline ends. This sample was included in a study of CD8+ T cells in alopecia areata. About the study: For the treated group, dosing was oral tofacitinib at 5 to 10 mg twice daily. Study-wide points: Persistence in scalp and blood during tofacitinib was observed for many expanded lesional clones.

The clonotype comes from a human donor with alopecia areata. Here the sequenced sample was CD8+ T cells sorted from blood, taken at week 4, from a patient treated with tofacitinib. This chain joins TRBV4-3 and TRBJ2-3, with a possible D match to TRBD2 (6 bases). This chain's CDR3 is CASSQDWPSGTDTQYF. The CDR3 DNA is TGCGCCAGCAGCCAAGATTGGCCTAGCGGCACAGATACGCAGTATTTT.